The present entry profiles one T cell receptor (beta chain) with its context. What it recognizes is unknown. Per the authors' pipeline: Quality scores were absent from the junction-only immunoSEQ sequences, so filtering differed. Libraries were prepared by immunoSEQ multiplex PCR; TCRdb keeps only in-frame clonotypes and omits some of them. V and J calls plus clone size are reproduced from that table; the DNA served to infer D and trimming. The sample records around 2.5 million clones, approximately 93% being singletons. The sample comes from a study of shared clonotypes between healthy human individuals. The CDR3 spans 17 residues. The trim removed 8 bases at V and 4 bases at J, leaving 15 bases unmatched. In germline, CDR1 is LNHDA, CDR2 SQIVND (reference sequence). Study-wide results and caveats: Sequencing depth was expected to affect clonotype sharing among donors. Estimated richness values were generally larger in naive subsets than in memory subsets.

The chain combines TRBV19 with TRBJ1-3, with TRBD1 matching over 9 bases. The receptor comes from a man younger than 35 in good health. Some clones in this sample may be carry-over from other donors' samples. The sequenced sample consisted of naive CD4+ T cells from PBMCs. The subset: CD45RA+ positively selected. The CDR3 loop reads CASSHLGQGSWGNTIYF. The CDR3, as DNA: TGTGCCAGTTCTCACCTAGGACAGGGGAGTTGGGGAAACACCATATATTTT.